This T cell receptor beta chain comes out of a study of neurological immune-mediated disorders. Overall study: Secondary progressive cases numbered 3 among the roughly 34 multiple sclerosis patients, while the other 31 were relapsing-remitting.

TCRdb re-called the 5' RACE reads with MiXCR, one entry per CDR3 protein. Of tens of thousands of distinct CDR3 sequences listed, about 5.6% are singletons. Trimming removed 4 bases from V and 4 bases from J, with 24 bases in between. The germline CDR1 and CDR2 sequences are SGHRS and YFSETQ. This CDR3 comprises 17 residues. Overall study results and limits: There were no CDR3 amino acid sequences shared by expanded clones across subjects, a result suggesting private repertoires in all groups. HTLV-1-associated myelopathy led in TCR clonal expansion, while multiple sclerosis ranked lowest, below healthy controls.

Regarding time point: longitudinal time-point 2. Unsorted libraries were derived from 2 million PBMCs stored at -80 C. Ten or more counts support this clonotype. Its target is unknown. The material sequenced was PBMCs. The chain has TRBV5-1 and TRBJ2-7; the D gene is possibly TRBD2 (6 bases). The clonotype originates from a woman aged 60-75 years with multiple sclerosis. The DNA of the CDR3 is TGCGCCAGCAGCGAACACTATTCCACCGGGGGTAGGTACGAGCAGTACTTC. It translates to CASSEHYSTGGRYEQYF.